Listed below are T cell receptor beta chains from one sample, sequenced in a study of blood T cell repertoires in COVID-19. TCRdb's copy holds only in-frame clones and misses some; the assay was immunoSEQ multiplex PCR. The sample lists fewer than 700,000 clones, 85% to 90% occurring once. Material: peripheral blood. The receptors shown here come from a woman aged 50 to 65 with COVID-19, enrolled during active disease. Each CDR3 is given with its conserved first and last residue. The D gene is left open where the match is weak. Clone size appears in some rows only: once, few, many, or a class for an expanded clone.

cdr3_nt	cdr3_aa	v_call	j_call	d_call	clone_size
TGTGCCAGCAGCTCCCAGCGGGGGGTTCGGTACAATGAGCAGTTCTTC	CASSSQRGVRYNEQFF	TRBV5-4	TRBJ2-1	TRBD2	NA
TGTGCCAGCTCACCATGGACAGGGGGCGCATGGGCTGAAGCTTTCTTT	CASSPWTGGAWAEAFF	TRBV18	TRBJ1-1	TRBD1	NA
TGTGCCAGTAACAGGGGGCCGAACGGCTACACCTTC	CASNRGPNGYTF	TRBV6-5	TRBJ1-2	TRBD1	NA
TGTGCCACCAGTGTCGGGGACCCCAGGGGGAATGAGCAGTTCTTC	CATSVGDPRGNEQFF	TRBV24-1	TRBJ2-1	TRBD1	NA
TGTGCCAGCAGCTTAGGGTGGAGCAATGAGCAGTTCTTC	CASSLGWSNEQFF	TRBV11-2	TRBJ2-1	NA	NA
TGTGCCAGCAGCTTGGGGCTCGGTGAGCAGTTCTTC	CASSLGLGEQFF	TRBV11-2	TRBJ2-1	NA	NA
TGTGCCAGCAGCCTACAGGGGTTAGCGGCAGATACGCAGTATTTT	CASSLQGLAADTQYF	TRBV2	TRBJ2-3	NA	NA
TGTGCCTGGAGTGTGGGGGGGGATACAGATACGCAGTATTTT	CAWSVGGDTDTQYF	TRBV30	TRBJ2-3	TRBD2	NA
TGTGCCTGGAGTGCCCGAGGGGGCGGCTACACCTTC	CAWSARGGGYTF	TRBV30	TRBJ1-2	TRBD1	NA
TGTGCCAGCAGCTATTCACCCCTCCACTTT	CASSYSPLHF	TRBV28	TRBJ1-6	NA	once
TGTGCCAGTAGATACAGGGATTCACCCCTCCACTTT	CASRYRDSPLHF	TRBV19	TRBJ1-6	NA	NA
TGTGCCAGCAGTTCCTCGGGACAGCCAACCACAGATACGCAGTATTTT	CASSSSGQPTTDTQYF	TRBV6-6	TRBJ2-3	TRBD1	NA
TGTGCCAGCAGCCCAGGACAGGCGGACGAAGCTTTCTTT	CASSPGQADEAFF	TRBV7-9	TRBJ1-1	TRBD1	few
TGCGCCAGCAGCTTGGGCAGGGCTTGGTTTACTGAAAAACTGTTTTTT	CASSLGRAWFTEKLFF	TRBV5-1	TRBJ1-4	NA	NA
TGCGCCAGCAGCTTGGGAGTGGGACAGGGAATTTCACCCCTCCACTTT	CASSLGVGQGISPLHF	TRBV5-1	TRBJ1-6	TRBD1	NA
TGTGCCAGCAGCGGGACAGGGAACTATGGCTACACCTTC	CASSGTGNYGYTF	TRBV12-3/TRBV12-4	TRBJ1-2	TRBD1	once
TGTGCCAGCAGCTCTCGTGGCGGCGAGGAAAAACTGTTTTTT	CASSSRGGEEKLFF	TRBV7-9	TRBJ1-4	NA	NA
TGCAGCGTCGTTAGCGGGGACACTGAAGCTTTCTTT	CSVVSGDTEAFF	TRBV29-1	TRBJ1-1	NA	NA
TGTGCCACCAGTGATTTGACGGCTAGCGGGGGGGTCTATCAAGAGACCCAGTACTTC	CATSDLTASGGVYQETQYF	TRBV24-1	TRBJ2-5	TRBD2	NA
TGTGCCAGCAGTTACGCAGGGAGGGGCTACACCTTC	CASSYAGRGYTF	TRBV6-5	TRBJ1-2	NA	NA
TGTGCCAGCAGTCCCCAGGGACTGAGCACAGATACGCAGTATTTT	CASSPQGLSTDTQYF	TRBV2	TRBJ2-3	NA	NA
TGTGCCAGCAGTGAATATTCGCGGCCAGATACGCAGTATTTT	CASSEYSRPDTQYF	TRBV25-1	TRBJ2-3	NA	once
TGTGCCAGCAGCCAAGAGTCTATTGGGACTTGGGGTCTGGGCGCTTTCTTT	CASSQESIGTWGLGAFF	TRBV3-1/TRBV3-2	TRBJ1-1	NA	NA
TGTGCCAGCAGCTCGGGACACCACTCTGGGGCCAACGTCCTGACTTTC	CASSSGHHSGANVLTF	TRBV5-4	TRBJ2-6	NA	NA
TGTGCCAGCAGCCAGCCCAGGGGCTCCTACAATGAGCAGTTCTTC	CASSQPRGSYNEQFF	TRBV7-9	TRBJ2-1	NA	once
TGTGCCAGCAGTTTAGATAGCGGGGGTGAGCAGTTCTTC	CASSLDSGGEQFF	TRBV12-3/TRBV12-4	TRBJ2-1	TRBD2	once
TGTGCCACCAGCGCCCAAGACAGGGGAACTAATGAAAAACTGTTTTTT	CATSAQDRGTNEKLFF	TRBV15	TRBJ1-4	TRBD1	once
TGTGCCAGCTCACCTCCAAATCAGGCCGATGAGCAGTTCTTC	CASSPPNQADEQFF	TRBV18	TRBJ2-1	NA	NA